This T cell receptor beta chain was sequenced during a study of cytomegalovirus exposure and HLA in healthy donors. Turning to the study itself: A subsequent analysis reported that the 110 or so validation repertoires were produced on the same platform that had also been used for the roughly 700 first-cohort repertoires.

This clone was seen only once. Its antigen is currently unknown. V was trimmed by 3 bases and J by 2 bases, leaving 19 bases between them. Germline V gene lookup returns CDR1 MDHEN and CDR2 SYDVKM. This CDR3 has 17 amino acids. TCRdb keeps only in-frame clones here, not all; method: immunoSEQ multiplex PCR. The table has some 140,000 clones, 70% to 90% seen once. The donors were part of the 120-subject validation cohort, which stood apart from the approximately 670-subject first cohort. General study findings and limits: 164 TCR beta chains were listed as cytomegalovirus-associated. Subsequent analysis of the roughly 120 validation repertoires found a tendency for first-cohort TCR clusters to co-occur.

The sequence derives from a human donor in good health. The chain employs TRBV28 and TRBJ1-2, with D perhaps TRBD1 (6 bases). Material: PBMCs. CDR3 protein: CASSFSRTADGNYGYTF. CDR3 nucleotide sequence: TGTGCCAGCAGTTTTAGCCGGACAGCCGACGGAAACTATGGCTACACCTTC.